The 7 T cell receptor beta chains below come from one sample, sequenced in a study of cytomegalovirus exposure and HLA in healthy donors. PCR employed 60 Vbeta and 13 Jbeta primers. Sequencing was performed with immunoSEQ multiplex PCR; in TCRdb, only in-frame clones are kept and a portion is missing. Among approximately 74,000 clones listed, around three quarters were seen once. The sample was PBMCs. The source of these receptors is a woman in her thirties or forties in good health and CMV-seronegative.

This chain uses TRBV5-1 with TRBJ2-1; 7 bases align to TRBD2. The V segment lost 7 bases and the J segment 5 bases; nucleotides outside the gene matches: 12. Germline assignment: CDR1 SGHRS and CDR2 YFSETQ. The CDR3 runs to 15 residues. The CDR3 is CASAISGAGNNEQFF. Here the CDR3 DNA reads TGCGCCAGCGCAATAAGCGGGGCAGGAAACAATGAGCAGTTCTTC. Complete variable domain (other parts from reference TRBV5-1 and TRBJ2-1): KAGVTQTPRYLIKTRGQQVTLSCSPISGHRSVSWYQQTPGQGLQFLFEYFSETQRNKGNFPGRFSGRQFSNSRSEMNVSTLELGDSALYLCASAISGAGNNEQFFGPGTRLTVL.

The CDR3 region is CASSQGQGRAEKLFF. The CDR3, as DNA: TGCGCCAGCAGCCAAGGACAGGGTAGGGCTGAAAAACTGTTTTTT. The chain uses TRBV4-1 and TRBJ1-4, with 7 bases that match TRBD1. This CDR3 is built from 15 residues. V lost 1 base to trimming and J lost 7 bases; unmatched junction nucleotides: 6. Germline CDR1 is MGHRA and CDR2 is YSYEKL.

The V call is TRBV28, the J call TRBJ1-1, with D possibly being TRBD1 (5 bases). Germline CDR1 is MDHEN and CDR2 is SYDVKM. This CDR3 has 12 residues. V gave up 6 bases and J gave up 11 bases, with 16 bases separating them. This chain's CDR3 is CASSRQGSWAFF. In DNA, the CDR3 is TGTGCCAGCAGCCGCCAGGGTAGCTGGGCTTTCTTT.

DNA of the CDR3: TGTGCCAGCAGCCACAGAACAGTGCCCTACTACGAGCAGTACTTC. Its translation is CASSHRTVPYYEQYF. This chain links TRBV5-4 with TRBJ2-7; D gene ambiguous. V gave up 4 bases and J gave up 3 bases, with 17 bases separating them. The CDR3 extends over 15 amino acids. Germline loops: CDR1 SGHNT, CDR2 YYREEE (reference sequence). The variable domain in full, with the rest retrieved from reference TRBV5-4 and TRBJ2-7, is ETGVTQSPTHLIKTRGQQVTLRCSSQSGHNTVSWYQQALGQGPQFIFQYYREEENGRGNFPPRFSGLQFPNYSSELNVNALELDDSALYLCASSHRTVPYYEQYFGPGTRLTVT.

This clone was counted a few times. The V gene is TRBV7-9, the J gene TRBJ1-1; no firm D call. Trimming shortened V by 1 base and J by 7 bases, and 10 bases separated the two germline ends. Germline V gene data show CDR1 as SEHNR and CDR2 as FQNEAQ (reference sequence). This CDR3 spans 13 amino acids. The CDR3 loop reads CASSLESTGEAFF. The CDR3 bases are TGTGCCAGCAGCTTAGAGAGTACGGGTGAAGCTTTCTTT.

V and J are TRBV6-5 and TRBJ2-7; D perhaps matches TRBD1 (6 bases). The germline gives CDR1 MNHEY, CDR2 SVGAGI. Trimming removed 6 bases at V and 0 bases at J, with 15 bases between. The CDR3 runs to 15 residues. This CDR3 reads CASSRDRFPSYEQYF. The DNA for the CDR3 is TGTGCCAGCAGCAGAGACAGGTTCCCCTCCTACGAGCAGTACTTC.

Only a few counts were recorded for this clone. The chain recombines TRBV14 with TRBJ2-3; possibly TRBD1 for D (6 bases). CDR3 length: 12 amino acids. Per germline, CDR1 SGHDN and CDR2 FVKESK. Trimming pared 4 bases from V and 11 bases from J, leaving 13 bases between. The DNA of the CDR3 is TGTGCCAGCAGCCCCAGGGGTTGTTGGCAGTATTTT. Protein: CASSPRGCWQYF.